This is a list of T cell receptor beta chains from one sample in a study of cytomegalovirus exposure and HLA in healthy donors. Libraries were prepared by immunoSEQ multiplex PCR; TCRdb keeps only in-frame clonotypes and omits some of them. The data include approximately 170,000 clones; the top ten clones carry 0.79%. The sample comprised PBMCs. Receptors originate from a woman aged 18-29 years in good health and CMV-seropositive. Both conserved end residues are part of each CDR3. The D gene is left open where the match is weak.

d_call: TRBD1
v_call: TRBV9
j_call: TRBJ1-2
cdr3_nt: TGTGCCAGCAGCGCCCTAACCGGGACAGGTGGTTATGGCTACACCTTC
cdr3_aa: CASSALTGTGGYGYTF

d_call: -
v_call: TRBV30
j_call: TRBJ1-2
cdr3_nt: TGTGCCGGGTTCCTCACAGGGCTCTATGGCTACACCTTC
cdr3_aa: CAGFLTGLYGYTF

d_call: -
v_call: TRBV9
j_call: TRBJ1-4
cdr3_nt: TGTGCCAGCAGCGTCGGGGCGGGGGGCAATGAAAAACTGTTTTTT
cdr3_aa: CASSVGAGGNEKLFF

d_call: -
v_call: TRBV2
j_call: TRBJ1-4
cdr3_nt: TGTGCCAGCAGCCGGGAGGCTCGCAATGAAAAACTGTTTTTT
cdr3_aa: CASSREARNEKLFF

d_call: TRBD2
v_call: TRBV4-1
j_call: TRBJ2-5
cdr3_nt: TGCGCCAGCAGCCAAGATACGGGACTAGCCGGCGAGACCCAGTACTTC
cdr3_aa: CASSQDTGLAGETQYF

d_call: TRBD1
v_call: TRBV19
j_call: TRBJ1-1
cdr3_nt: TGTGCCAGTAGTATAGATGGGACAGGAAACACTGAAGCTTTCTTT
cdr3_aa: CASSIDGTGNTEAFF

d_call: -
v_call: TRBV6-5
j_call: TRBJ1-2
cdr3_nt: TGTGCCAGCAGTTACAACTCAGCGGCGGATGGCTACACCTTC
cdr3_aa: CASSYNSAADGYTF

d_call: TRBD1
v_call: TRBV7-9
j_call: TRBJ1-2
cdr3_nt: TGTGCCAGCAGCCCACAGGGGTTGTCCGGCTACACCTTC
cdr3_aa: CASSPQGLSGYTF

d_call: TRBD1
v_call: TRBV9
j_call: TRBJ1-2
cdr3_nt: TGTGCCAGCAGCACGAGGACAGGGGGAAATGGCTACACCTTC
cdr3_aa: CASSTRTGGNGYTF

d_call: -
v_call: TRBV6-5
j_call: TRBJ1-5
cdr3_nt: TGTGCCAGCAGTTACCGGGGGGATCAGCCCCAGCATTTT
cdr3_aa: CASSYRGDQPQHF

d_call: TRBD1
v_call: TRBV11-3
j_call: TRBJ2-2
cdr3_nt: TGTGCCAGCAGCTTCAGGGGGAAGGTCACCGGGGAGCTGTTTTTT
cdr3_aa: CASSFRGKVTGELFF

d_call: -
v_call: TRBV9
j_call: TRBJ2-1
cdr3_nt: TGTGCCAGCAGCGACCTCCGCGGAGGGGATTTTGGTGAGCAGTTCTTC
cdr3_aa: CASSDLRGGDFGEQFF

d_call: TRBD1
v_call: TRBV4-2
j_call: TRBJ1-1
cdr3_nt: TGTGCCAGCAGCCCTAGTGGACATGGACAGGGAGGATACACTGAAGCTTTCTTT
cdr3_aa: CASSPSGHGQGGYTEAFF

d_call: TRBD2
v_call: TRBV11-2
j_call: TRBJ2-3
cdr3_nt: TGTGCCAGCAGCAGCACTAGCGGGGGGGCCGTAGATACGCAGTATTTT
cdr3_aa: CASSSTSGGAVDTQYF

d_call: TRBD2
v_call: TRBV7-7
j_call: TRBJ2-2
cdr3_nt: TGTGCCAGCAGCCCAGGACTAGCGGACTTGACCGCGAACACCGGGGAGCTGTTTTTT
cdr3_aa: CASSPGLADLTANTGELFF

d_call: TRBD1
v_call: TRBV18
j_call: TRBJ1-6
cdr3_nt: TGTGCCAGCTCAGGGACAGGGAATGGTAATTCACCCCTCCACTTT
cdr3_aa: CASSGTGNGNSPLHF